These T cell receptor beta chains were read from a single sample in a study of cytotoxic CD8 clonotypes in ibrutinib-treated CLL. Profiling relied on immunoSEQ multiplex PCR, and the TCRdb table lists in-frame clones only, not all of them. The sample lists about 86,000 clones; about 86% were seen once. The source was PBMCs, collected before ibrutinib treatment. The receptors here all came from a human donor with chronic lymphocytic leukemia. The CDR3 runs from the conserved cysteine through the conserved F or W. A D gene is named only where the DNA matches it firmly. The size field is filled for only some rows; it gives once, few, many or a size class.

cdr3_length	v_call	j_call	d_call	clone_size	cdr3_aa	cdr3_nt
15	TRBV5-1	TRBJ2-7	TRBD1	once	CASSSPDRGIYEQYF	TGCGCCAGCAGCTCCCCGGACAGGGGGATCTACGAGCAGTACTTC
15	TRBV5-4	TRBJ2-7	NA	NA	CASSLGQLKSYEQYF	TGTGCCAGCAGCTTGGGGCAGCTAAAGTCCTACGAGCAGTACTTC
15	TRBV7-9	TRBJ2-7	TRBD1	NA	CASSFTGGSSYEQYF	TGTGCCAGCAGCTTCACAGGGGGAAGCTCCTACGAGCAGTACTTC
12	TRBV29-1	TRBJ2-3	NA	NA	CSVGRSTDTQYF	TGCAGCGTCGGACGTAGCACAGATACGCAGTATTTT
12	TRBV12-5	TRBJ2-3	TRBD2	NA	CASGRLASTQYF	TGTGCTAGTGGCCGACTAGCGAGTACGCAGTATTTT
16	TRBV7-9	TRBJ2-5	NA	NA	CASSLGTGLIQETQYF	TGTGCCAGCAGCTTAGGCACAGGGTTGATCCAAGAGACCCAGTACTTC
15	TRBV7-2	TRBJ1-1	TRBD1	NA	CASSSQGVVDTEAFF	TGTGCCAGCAGCTCACAGGGGGTCGTGGACACTGAAGCTTTCTTT
17	TRBV7-2	TRBJ2-1	TRBD2	NA	CASSSGLAGVSYNEQFF	TGTGCCAGCAGCTCGGGACTAGCGGGAGTGTCCTACAATGAGCAGTTCTTC
13	TRBV30	TRBJ2-7	TRBD2	once	CAWGTSGTYEQYF	TGTGCCTGGGGGACTAGCGGGACCTACGAGCAGTACTTC
16	TRBV4-2	TRBJ1-4	NA	NA	CASSQGGGQGGEKLFF	TGTGCCAGCAGCCAAGGTGGGGGGCAGGGAGGAGAAAAACTGTTTTTT
14	TRBV30	TRBJ1-2	NA	NA	CAWSLNTKNYGYTF	TGTGCCTGGAGTTTAAACACGAAAAACTATGGCTACACCTTC
16	TRBV5-1	TRBJ2-5	NA	NA	CASSLDRVREQETQYF	TGCGCCAGCAGCTTGGACCGGGTCAGAGAACAAGAGACCCAGTACTTC
15	TRBV5-1	TRBJ2-5	NA	few	CASSLGQMYQETQYF	TGCGCCAGCAGCCTCGGACAGATGTACCAAGAGACCCAGTACTTC
14	TRBV7-7	TRBJ2-1	TRBD2	few	CASPGGGRPNEQFF	TGTGCTAGCCCTGGTGGCGGGAGGCCCAATGAGCAGTTCTTC
15	TRBV5-1	TRBJ1-2	NA	NA	CASSSNQVSNYGYTF	TGCGCCAGCAGCTCTAACCAGGTCTCTAACTATGGCTACACCTTC
15	TRBV9	TRBJ1-5	NA	NA	CASSSQTEYNQPQHF	TGTGCCAGCAGCTCACAGACGGAATACAATCAGCCCCAGCATTTT
16	TRBV28	TRBJ2-6	NA	NA	CASSLFFPPGANVLTF	TGTGCCAGCAGTTTATTCTTCCCGCCTGGGGCCAACGTCCTGACTTTC
14	TRBV19	TRBJ1-5	TRBD1	NA	CASRDRAGNQPQHF	TGTGCCAGTAGAGACAGGGCGGGCAATCAGCCCCAGCATTTT
16	TRBV5-5	TRBJ1-5	NA	NA	CASSFLYGDSNQPQHF	TGTGCCAGCAGCTTCCTCTATGGGGACAGCAATCAGCCCCAGCATTTT
16	TRBV4-2	TRBJ2-2	NA	NA	CASSQETGTNTGELFF	TGTGCCAGCAGCCAAGAAACTGGAACGAACACCGGGGAGCTGTTTTTT
16	TRBV5-1	TRBJ2-1	TRBD2	once	CASSTKTSGSYNEQFF	TGCGCCAGCAGCACCAAGACTAGCGGGTCCTACAATGAGCAGTTCTTC
15	TRBV4-2	TRBJ2-7	NA	NA	CASSQEAGTYYEQYF	TGTGCCAGCAGCCAAGAGGCAGGAACATACTACGAGCAGTACTTC
10	TRBV27	TRBJ2-4	NA	NA	CATGKNIQYF	TGTGCCACGGGCAAAAACATTCAGTACTTC
14	TRBV4-2	TRBJ2-1	NA	NA	CASSQGGIDNEQFF	TGTGCCAGCAGCCAAGGCGGGATTGACAATGAGCAGTTCTTC
12	TRBV6-5	TRBJ2-1	NA	NA	CASSKGYNEQFF	TGTGCCAGCAGTAAGGGGTACAATGAGCAGTTCTTC
17	TRBV6-1	TRBJ1-2	TRBD1	NA	CASSEAPGQGIYYGYTF	TGTGCCAGCAGTGAAGCTCCCGGACAGGGTATTTACTATGGCTACACCTTC
12	TRBV29-1	TRBJ1-1	NA	NA	CSVDSGNTEAFF	TGCAGCGTTGATTCTGGGAACACTGAAGCTTTCTTT
13	TRBV10-3	TRBJ1-4	NA	NA	CAIRESVNEKLFF	TGTGCCATAAGGGAGTCGGTTAATGAAAAACTGTTTTTT
14	TRBV30	TRBJ1-3	TRBD1	NA	CAWSIQGAGNTIYF	TGTGCCTGGAGTATACAGGGGGCTGGAAACACCATATATTTT
15	TRBV6-1	TRBJ2-7	NA	once	CASSPGTTAAYEQYF	TGTGCCAGCAGCCCCGGGACAACCGCGGCCTACGAGCAGTACTTC
13	TRBV2	TRBJ2-5	NA	NA	CASSDTLLRSGDF	TGTGCCAGCAGTGATACGTTGTTGAGGAGTGGGGACTTC
14	TRBV7-8	TRBJ2-7	TRBD1	NA	CASSRDRDLYEQYF	TGTGCCAGCAGCAGGGACAGGGATCTCTACGAGCAGTACTTC
16	TRBV11-3	TRBJ2-1	TRBD2	NA	CASSSSLAGRANEQFF	TGTGCCAGCAGCTCATCTCTAGCGGGGCGGGCGAATGAGCAGTTCTTC
15	TRBV6-1	TRBJ1-2	TRBD1	few	CASRDPGQGLLGYTF	TGTGCCAGCAGAGACCCGGGACAGGGTCTATTGGGCTACACCTTC
13	TRBV2	TRBJ1-1	NA	once	CASSVGRITEAFF	TGTGCCAGCAGTGTCGGCAGGATCACGGAAGCTTTCTTT
14	TRBV7-3	TRBJ2-7	TRBD2	NA	CASSPRLAGDEQYF	TGTGCCAGCAGCCCCCGACTAGCGGGGGACGAGCAGTACTTC
17	TRBV21-1	TRBJ1-2	NA	NA	CASSKDVRQGLNYGYTF	TGTGCCAGCAGCAAAGACGTAAGGCAGGGACTTAACTATGGCTACACCTTC
15	TRBV27	TRBJ1-5	NA	few	CASSGAGANRRPQHF	TGTGCCAGCAGTGGGGCTGGCGCGAACCGTCGGCCCCAGCATTTT
17	TRBV25-1	TRBJ2-7	TRBD2	few	CASSEVSGRVLAHEQYF	TGTGCCAGCAGTGAAGTTAGCGGGAGAGTTCTTGCCCACGAGCAGTACTTC
15	TRBV15	TRBJ1-1	NA	once	CATSARWGQNTEAFF	TGTGCCACCAGCGCCCGGTGGGGGCAGAACACTGAAGCTTTCTTT
15	TRBV27	TRBJ1-4	TRBD1	NA	CASSLYRGRGEKLFF	TGTGCCAGCAGTTTATATAGGGGGCGCGGTGAAAAACTGTTTTTT
14	TRBV9	TRBJ2-1	TRBD2	few	CASSGTLKGGEQFF	TGTGCCAGCAGCGGAACTTTAAAGGGAGGGGAGCAGTTCTTC
15	TRBV29-1	TRBJ2-3	TRBD1	NA	CSVSPAGGSTDTQYF	TGCAGCGTGTCCCCGGCAGGGGGATCCACAGATACGCAGTATTTT
15	TRBV29-1	TRBJ2-3	NA	once	CSVDIGGSGTDTQYF	TGCAGCGTTGATATTGGAGGTTCGGGGACAGATACGCAGTATTTT
12	TRBV29-1	TRBJ2-7	TRBD1	NA	CSADQGANEQYF	TGCAGCGCGGATCAGGGGGCCAACGAGCAGTACTTC
13	TRBV14	TRBJ2-7	NA	NA	CASSQGVRGEQYF	TGTGCCAGCAGCCAAGGTGTACGGGGCGAGCAGTACTTC
20	TRBV19	TRBJ2-7	TRBD1	NA	CASSVSGTGIVGPQSYEQYF	TGTGCCAGTAGTGTATCCGGGACAGGGATCGTCGGGCCACAATCCTACGAGCAGTACTTC
17	TRBV7-6	TRBJ1-4	NA	NA	CASSPTTRGATNEKLFF	TGTGCCAGCAGCCCGACGACCAGGGGCGCAACTAATGAAAAACTGTTTTTT
13	TRBV7-3	TRBJ2-2	NA	once	CASSSPNPGELFF	TGTGCCAGCAGCTCCCCTAACCCCGGGGAGCTGTTTTTT
15	TRBV5-1	TRBJ2-5	NA	NA	CASSSQGLLQETQYF	TGCGCCAGCAGCTCCCAGGGACTGCTGCAAGAGACCCAGTACTTC
11	TRBV18	TRBJ1-1	NA	NA	CASSPNTEAFF	TGTGCCAGCTCACCGAACACTGAAGCTTTCTTT
16	TRBV4-3	TRBJ2-3	NA	NA	CASSQGSLVGSDTQYF	TGCGCCAGCAGCCAAGGGTCCCTAGTCGGTTCAGATACGCAGTATTTT
11	TRBV4-1	TRBJ2-7	NA	NA	CASSHGNEQYF	TGCGCCAGCAGCCACGGGAACGAGCAGTACTTC
18	TRBV27	TRBJ1-5	TRBD1	NA	CASLRGADREYSNQPQHF	TGTGCCAGCCTCAGGGGGGCCGACAGGGAGTATAGCAATCAGCCCCAGCATTTT
15	TRBV5-4	TRBJ1-2	TRBD1	NA	CASSLGQGWGYGYTF	TGTGCCAGCAGCTTAGGACAGGGTTGGGGCTATGGCTACACCTTC
14	TRBV7-9	TRBJ2-7	NA	NA	CASSPRTEDYEQYF	TGTGCCAGCAGCCCTCGGACAGAAGACTACGAGCAGTACTTC